This T cell receptor beta chain was recorded in a study of T cell responses to AZD1222 COVID-19 vaccine. The V gene's germline CDR1 is MNHEY and CDR2 SVGAGI. The CDR3 is made up of 12 amino acids. Trimming removed 6 bases from V and 6 bases from J, with 11 bases in between. Produced via immunoSEQ multiplex PCR; TCRdb's table is partial and in-frame only. The profile shows about 150,000 clones, approximately 90% of them singletons. The source of this sequence is an adult in good health. The V and J genes are TRBV6-5 and TRBJ1-2, with D uncertain. The sequencing used peripheral blood, collected on day 0 of AZD1222 vaccination. For the CDR3, the DNA is TGTGCCAGCAGGAACGGGAGGAATGGCTACACCTTC. Amino acids: CASRNGRNGYTF.